This T cell receptor (beta chain) comes out of a study of cytomegalovirus exposure and HLA in healthy donors. J gave up 2 bases and V 7 bases, and 9 bases lay outside the gene matches. Germline CDR1 SNHLY, CDR2 FYNNEI. This CDR3 contains 15 residues. Study results and caveats: Clonal expansion, a later analysis showed, was greater in HLA-associated TCR beta chains than in equally common others. Despite most TCR sequences being rare, some public TCRs occurred in many donors. Researchers counted some 150 TCR beta chains as cytomegalovirus-associated. Specific recognition of CMV antigens was confirmed in vitro for three chains (all CMV-associated).

About this clone: Its antigen is currently unknown.

PCR primers comprised 60 Vbeta and 13 Jbeta primers. The assay was immunoSEQ multiplex PCR, and TCRdb's table has in-frame clones only and misses some. The sample includes just over 80,000 clones. The sequencing sample was made of PBMCs. This TCR came from a woman in her thirties in good health and CMV-seronegative. The chain recombines TRBV2 with TRBJ1-1; the match to TRBD1 covers 8 bases. CDR3 sequence (DNA): TGTGCCAGCACCCGGGACAGGTCCTCTAACACTGAAGCTTTCTTT. Protein product: CASTRDRSSNTEAFF.